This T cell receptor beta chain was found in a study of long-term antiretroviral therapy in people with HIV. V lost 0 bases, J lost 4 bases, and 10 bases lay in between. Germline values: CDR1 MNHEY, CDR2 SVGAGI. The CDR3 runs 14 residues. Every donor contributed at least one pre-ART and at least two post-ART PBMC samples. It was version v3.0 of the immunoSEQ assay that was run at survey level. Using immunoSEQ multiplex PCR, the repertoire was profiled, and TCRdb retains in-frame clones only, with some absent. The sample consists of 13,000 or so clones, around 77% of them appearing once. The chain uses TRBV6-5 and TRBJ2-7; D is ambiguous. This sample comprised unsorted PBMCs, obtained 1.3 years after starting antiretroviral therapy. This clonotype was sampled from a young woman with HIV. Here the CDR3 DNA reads TGTGCCAGCAGTTACTCTGGCAGCCTTTACGAGCAGTACTTC. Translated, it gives CASSYSGSLYEQYF.